Following are 3 T cell receptor beta chains from one sample sequenced in a study of beta chain features in type 1 diabetes. The isolated RNA, all of it, was reverse transcribed, so expressed TCRB transcripts were what got sequenced. This table comes from immunoSEQ multiplex PCR, and its TCRdb copy is limited to in-frame clones, with some not included. Among roughly 500,000 clones, around 30% were seen once, and the ten largest hold around 0.065%. The specimen sequenced was naive CD4+ T cells from blood. These receptors came from a young man in good health.

This clone came up a few times. The rearrangement joins TRBV14 to TRBJ1-2; TRBD1 matches 7 bases. V trimming: 2 bases; J trimming: 6 bases; junction bases outside the gene matches: 3. The CDR3 is made up of 13 amino acids. Germline CDR1 SGHDN, CDR2 FVKESK. This chain's CDR3 is CASSQRQGNGYTF. The CDR3 nucleotides read TGTGCCAGCAGCCAACGACAGGGCAATGGCTACACCTTC.

The chain has TRBV29-1 and TRBJ2-4; D tentatively reads TRBD1 or TRBD2 (5 bases each). There are 13 residues in the CDR3. The germline V gene encodes CDR1 SQVTM and CDR2 ANQGSEA. V lost 4 bases and J lost 6, with 13 bases in between. CDR3 DNA: TGCAGCGTTGCAGCCGGGACCGCAAACATTCAGTACTTC. It is translated as CSVAAGTANIQYF.

The chain joins TRBV14 to TRBJ2-3; maybe TRBD2 (6 bases). V was clipped by 4 bases and J by 9 bases, with 14 bases between them. CDR1 and CDR2 (germline): SGHDN, FVKESK. This CDR3 comprises 13 residues. CDR3 protein: CASSPVGGTTQYF. In DNA form, the CDR3 reads TGTGCCAGCAGCCCAGTGGGGGGAACGACGCAGTATTTT. The variable domain in full, completed from reference TRBV14 and TRBJ2-3, reads EAGVTQFPSHSVIEKGQTVTLRCDPISGHDNLYWYRRVMGKEIKFLLHFVKESKQDESGMPNNRFLAERTGGTYSTLKVQPAELEDSGVYFCASSPVGGTTQYFGPGTRLTVL.